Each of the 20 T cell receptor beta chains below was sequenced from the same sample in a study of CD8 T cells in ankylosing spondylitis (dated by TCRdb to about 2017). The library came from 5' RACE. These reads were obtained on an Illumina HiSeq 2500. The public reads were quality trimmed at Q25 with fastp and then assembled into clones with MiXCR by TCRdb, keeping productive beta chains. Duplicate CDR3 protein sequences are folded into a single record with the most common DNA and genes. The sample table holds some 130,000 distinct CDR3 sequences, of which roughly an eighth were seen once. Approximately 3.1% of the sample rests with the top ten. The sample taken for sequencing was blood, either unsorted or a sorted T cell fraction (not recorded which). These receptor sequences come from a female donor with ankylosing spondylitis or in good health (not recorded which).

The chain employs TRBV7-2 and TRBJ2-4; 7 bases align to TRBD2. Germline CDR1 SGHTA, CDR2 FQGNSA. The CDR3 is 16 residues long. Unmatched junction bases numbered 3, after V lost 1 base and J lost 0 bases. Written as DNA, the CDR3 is TGTGCCAGCAGCTTAGGACTAGCAATAGCCAAAAACATTCAGTACTTC. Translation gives CASSLGLAIAKNIQYF.

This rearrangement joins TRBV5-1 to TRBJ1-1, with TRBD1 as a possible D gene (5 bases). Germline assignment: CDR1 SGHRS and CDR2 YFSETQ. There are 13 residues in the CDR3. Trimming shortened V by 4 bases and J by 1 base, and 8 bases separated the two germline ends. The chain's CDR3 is CASSGGGNTEAFF. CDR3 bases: TGCGCCAGCAGCGGGGGAGGGAACACTGAAGCTTTCTTT.

The CDR3 DNA reads as TGTGCCAGCAGCCAAGAAGGGTGGGGCTACACCTTC. This encodes CASSQEGWGYTF. This chain connects TRBV14 to TRBJ1-2; no reliable D call. This CDR3 spans 12 amino acids. V dropped 0 bases and J dropped 8 bases, with 7 bases sitting between them. CDR1 is SGHDN, CDR2 FVKESK, per germline.

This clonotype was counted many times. CDR3: CASSPSGGITGELFF. DNA of the CDR3: TGTGCCAGCAGTCCGAGCGGGGGTATCACCGGGGAGCTGTTTTTT. The V gene is TRBV6-1, the J gene TRBJ2-2; TRBD2 matches at 8 bases. The CDR3 has 15 amino acids. V gave up 5 bases and J gave up 4 bases; unmatched junction bases: 6. Germline V gene sequence: CDR1 MNHNS, CDR2 SASEGT.

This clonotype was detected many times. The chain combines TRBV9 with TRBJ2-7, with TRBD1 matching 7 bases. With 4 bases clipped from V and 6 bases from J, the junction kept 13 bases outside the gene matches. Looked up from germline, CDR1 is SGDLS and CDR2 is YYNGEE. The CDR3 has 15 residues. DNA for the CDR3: TGTGCCAGCAGCCCCGCCGGGACAGTACCTCGCGAGCAGTACTTC. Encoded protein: CASSPAGTVPREQYF. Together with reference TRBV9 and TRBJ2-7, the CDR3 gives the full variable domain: DSGVTQTPKHLITATGQRVTLRCSPRSGDLSVYWYQQSLDQGLQFLIQYYNGEERAKGNILERFSAQQFPDLHSELNLSSLELGDSALYFCASSPAGTVPREQYFGPGTRLTVT.

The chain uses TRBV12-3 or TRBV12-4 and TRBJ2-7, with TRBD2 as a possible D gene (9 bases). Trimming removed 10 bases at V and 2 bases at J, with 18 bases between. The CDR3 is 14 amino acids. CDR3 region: CANRGTSSAYEQYF. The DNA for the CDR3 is TGTGCCAACAGGGGGACTAGCAGCGCCTACGAGCAGTACTTC.

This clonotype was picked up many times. CDR3 sequence reads: CSARVLAGSGNTIYF. In nucleotides, the CDR3 is TGCAGTGCTAGAGTTCTGGCAGGCTCTGGAAACACCATATATTTT. This chain uses TRBV20-1 with TRBJ1-3; D remains unclear. Germline CDR1 is DFQATT and CDR2 is SNEGSKA (reference sequence). V lost 1 base and J lost 0, with 10 bases in between. The CDR3 is 15 amino acids.

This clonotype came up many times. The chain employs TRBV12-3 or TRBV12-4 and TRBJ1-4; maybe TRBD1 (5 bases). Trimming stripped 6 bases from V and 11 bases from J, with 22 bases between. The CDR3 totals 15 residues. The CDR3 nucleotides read TGTGCCAGCAGCCCTGGGCGGGCCGAGGGGAGCAAACTGTTTTTT. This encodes CASSPGRAEGSKLFF.

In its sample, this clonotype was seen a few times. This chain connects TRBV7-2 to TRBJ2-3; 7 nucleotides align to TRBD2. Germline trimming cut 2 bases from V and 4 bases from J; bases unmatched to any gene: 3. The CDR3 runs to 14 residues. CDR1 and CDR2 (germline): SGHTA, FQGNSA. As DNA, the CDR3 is TGTGCCAGCAGCTTAAAGCGGGGCCCAGATACGCAGTATTTT. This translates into CASSLKRGPDTQYF.

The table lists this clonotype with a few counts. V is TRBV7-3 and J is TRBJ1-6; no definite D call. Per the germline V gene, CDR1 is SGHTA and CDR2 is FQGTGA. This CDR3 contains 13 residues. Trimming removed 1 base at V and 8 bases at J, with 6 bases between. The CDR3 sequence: CASSLNVDSPLHF. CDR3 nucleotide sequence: TGTGCCAGCAGCTTAAATGTGGATTCACCCCTCCACTTT.

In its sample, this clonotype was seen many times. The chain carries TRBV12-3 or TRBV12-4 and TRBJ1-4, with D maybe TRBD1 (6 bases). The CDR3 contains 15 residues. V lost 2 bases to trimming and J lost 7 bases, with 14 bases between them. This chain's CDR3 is CASSLKGGWSEKLFF. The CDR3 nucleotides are TGTGCCAGCAGTTTAAAGGGGGGCTGGAGTGAAAAACTGTTTTTT.

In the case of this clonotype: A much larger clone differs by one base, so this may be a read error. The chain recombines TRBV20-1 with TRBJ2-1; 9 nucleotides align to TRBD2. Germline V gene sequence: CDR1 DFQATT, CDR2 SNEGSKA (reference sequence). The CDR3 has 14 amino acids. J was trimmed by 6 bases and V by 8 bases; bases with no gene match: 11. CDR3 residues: CSRSLGGRANEQFF. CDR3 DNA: TGCAGTCGGTCCCTTGGCGGGAGGGCCAATGAGCAGTTCTTC.

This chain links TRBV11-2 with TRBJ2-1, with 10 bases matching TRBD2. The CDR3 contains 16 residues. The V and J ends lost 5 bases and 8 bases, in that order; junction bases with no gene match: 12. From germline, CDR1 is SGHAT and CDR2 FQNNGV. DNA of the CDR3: TGTGCCAGCAGCCCGAGCGGGGGGGCGGGAATGTATGAGCAGTTCTTC. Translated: CASSPSGGAGMYEQFF. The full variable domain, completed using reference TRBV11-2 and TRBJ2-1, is EAGVAQSPRYKIIEKRQSVAFWCNPISGHATLYWYQQILGQGPKLLIQFQNNGVVDDSQLPKDRFSAERLKGVDSTLKIQPAKLEDSAVYLCASSPSGGAGMYEQFFGPGTRLTVL.

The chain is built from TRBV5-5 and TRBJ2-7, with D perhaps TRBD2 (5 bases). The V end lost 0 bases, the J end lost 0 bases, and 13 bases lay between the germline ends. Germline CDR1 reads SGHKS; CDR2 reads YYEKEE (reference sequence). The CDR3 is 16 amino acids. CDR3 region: CASSLAAGGSSYEQYF. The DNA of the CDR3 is TGTGCCAGCAGCTTGGCCGCGGGCGGCTCCTCCTACGAGCAGTACTTC.

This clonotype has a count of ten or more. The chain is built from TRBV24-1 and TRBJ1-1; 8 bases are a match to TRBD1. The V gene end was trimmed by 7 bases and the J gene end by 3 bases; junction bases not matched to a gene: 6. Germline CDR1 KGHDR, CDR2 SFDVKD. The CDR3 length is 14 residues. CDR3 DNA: TGTGCCACCAGGCAGGGGGCGAGGGACACTGAAGCTTTCTTT. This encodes CATRQGARDTEAFF.

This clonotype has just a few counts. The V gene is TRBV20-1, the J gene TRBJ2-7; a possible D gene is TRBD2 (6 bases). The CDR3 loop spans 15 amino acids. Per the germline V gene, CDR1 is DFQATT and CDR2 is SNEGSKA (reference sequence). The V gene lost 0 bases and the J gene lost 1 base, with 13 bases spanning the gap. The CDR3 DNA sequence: TGCAGTGCTAGAGATTCTCGCGGACTATCCTACGAGCAGTACTTC. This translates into CSARDSRGLSYEQYF.

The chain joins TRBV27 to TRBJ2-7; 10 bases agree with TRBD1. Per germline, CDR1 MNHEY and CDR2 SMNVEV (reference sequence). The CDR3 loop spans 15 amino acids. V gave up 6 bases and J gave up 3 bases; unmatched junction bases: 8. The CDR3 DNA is TGTGCCAGCAGAATAACGGGACAGGGGAGCTACGAGCAGTACTTC. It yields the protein CASRITGQGSYEQYF.

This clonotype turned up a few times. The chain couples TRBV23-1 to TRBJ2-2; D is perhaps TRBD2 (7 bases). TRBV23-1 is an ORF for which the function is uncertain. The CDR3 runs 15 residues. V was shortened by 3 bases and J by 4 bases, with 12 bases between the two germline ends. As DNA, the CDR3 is TGCGCCAGCAGTCACCCGGGGGGCCGCACCGGGGAGCTGTTTTTT. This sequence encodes CASSHPGGRTGELFF.

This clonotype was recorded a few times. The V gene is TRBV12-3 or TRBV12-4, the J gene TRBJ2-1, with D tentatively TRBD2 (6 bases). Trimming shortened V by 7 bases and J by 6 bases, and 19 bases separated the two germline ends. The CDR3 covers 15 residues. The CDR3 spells CASTGASDGGNEQFF. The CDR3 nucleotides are TGTGCCAGCACCGGGGCTAGCGATGGGGGCAATGAGCAGTTCTTC.

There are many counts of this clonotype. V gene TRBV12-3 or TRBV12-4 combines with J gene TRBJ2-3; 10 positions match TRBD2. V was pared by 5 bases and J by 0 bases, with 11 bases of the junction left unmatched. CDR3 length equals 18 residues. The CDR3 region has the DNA TGTGCCAGCAGTCGGACTAGCGGAGATATTGCTAGCACAGATACGCAGTATTTT. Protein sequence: CASSRTSGDIASTDTQYF.